The clone carrying this TCR beta chain was observed a single time. Antigen unknown. Time point indicated: week 35, safety follow-up. A single vaccine dose contained 300 ug of mutant IDH1 20-mer peptide, and topical imiquimod was used with it. New astrocytomas of WHO grade 3 or 4 that were IDH1-mutant and ATRX-lost were found in the donors. The data belong to a study of a mutant IDH1 vaccine in newly diagnosed glioma. About the study: Vaccine dosing followed radiotherapy by 4-6 weeks, or accompanied temozolomide cycles. Treated patients, averaging around 40 years, were about 62% male and approximately 38% female. Standard pretreatment was either radiotherapy, temozolomide, or, for most, radiochemotherapy with temozolomide.

Germline lookup yields CDR1 LGHNA and CDR2 YSLEER. The V end lost 1 base, the J end lost 6 bases, and 10 bases lay between the germline ends. The CDR3 consists of 13 residues. TCRdb's table, derived via immunoSEQ multiplex PCR, lists solely in-frame clones and lacks some. The sample holds about 44,000 clones, 80% to 85% seen once. Material: PBMCs, obtained from a glioma patient whose treatment included an IDH1 peptide vaccine. The sequence came from a middle-aged woman with glioma. Some clones in this sample may be carry-over from other donors' samples. This rearrangement joins TRBV4-3 to TRBJ2-7; D tentatively fits TRBD1 or TRBD2 (5 bases each). CDR3 sequence (DNA): TGCGCCAGCAGCCAAGGGGGACGCCTCGAGCAGTACTTC. Its protein product is CASSQGGRLEQYF.